The 20 T cell receptor beta chains below come from one sample, sequenced in a study of T cells in narcolepsy. The method was immunoSEQ multiplex PCR; TCRdb's version includes in-frame clones alone and lacks a portion of them. The sample has tens of thousands of clones, under 85% seen once. The sequenced sample consisted of CD45RA- memory CD4+ T cells from PBMCs. The receptors come from a human donor with narcolepsy.

Here the CDR3 reads CATQQGGVSGANVLTF. DNA for the CDR3: TGTGCCACGCAACAGGGGGGGGTCTCTGGGGCCAACGTCCTGACTTTC. This chain joins TRBV10-3 and TRBJ2-6; the D gene is possibly TRBD1 (8 bases). Germline loops: CDR1 ENHRY, CDR2 SYGVKD. This CDR3 comprises 16 residues. V gave up 10 bases and J gave up 0 bases, with 16 bases separating them.

The chain combines TRBV19 with TRBJ1-5; D unresolved. This CDR3 spans 14 amino acids. The V end lost 6 bases, the J end lost 0 bases, and 9 bases lay between the germline ends. Germline-derived CDR1 and CDR2 are LNHDA and SQIVND (reference sequence). The CDR3 coding sequence is TGTGCCAGTAGCCCACCTAATAGCAATCAGCCCCAGCATTTT. Translation: CASSPPNSNQPQHF.

This clone was seen more than once but under ten times. This chain uses TRBV11-3 with TRBJ2-7, with unresolved D. The CDR3 runs 13 residues. Looked up from germline, CDR1 is SGHNT and CDR2 is YENEEA. The V end was cut by 6 bases, the J end by 2 bases, with 11 bases between. In DNA, the CDR3 is TGTGCCAGCAGATCCAGACTGGCCTACGAGCAGTACTTC. Protein sequence: CASRSRLAYEQYF.

The chain carries TRBV5-1 and TRBJ1-1, with D tentatively TRBD1 (5 bases). Trimming shortened V by 2 bases and J by 1 base, and 9 bases separated the two germline ends. Germline V gene lookup returns CDR1 SGHRS and CDR2 YFSETQ. The CDR3 totals 14 residues. The CDR3 region is CASSLRQSNTEAFF. The CDR3 nucleotides are TGCGCCAGCAGCTTACGACAGTCGAACACTGAAGCTTTCTTT.

J is TRBJ1-5 and V is TRBV7-9; the D is unclear. The CDR3 consists of 12 residues. V shed 0 bases and J shed 5 bases, with 2 bases lying between them. Germline loops: CDR1 SEHNR, CDR2 FQNEAQ (reference sequence). CDR3: CASSLAHQPQHF. The CDR3, as DNA: TGTGCCAGCAGCTTAGCACATCAGCCCCAGCATTTT.

Only one count was recorded for this clone. This rearrangement joins TRBV19 to TRBJ1-6; 9 nucleotides align to TRBD1. J gave up 9 bases and V 3 bases, and 3 bases lay outside the gene matches. The germline V gene has CDR1 LNHDA and CDR2 SQIVND (reference sequence). This CDR3 comprises 14 residues. This CDR3 is CASSIGQGPSPLHF. CDR3 bases: TGTGCCAGTAGTATTGGACAGGGGCCTTCACCCCTCCACTTT.

The chain links TRBV5-4 to TRBJ2-4, with D perhaps given as TRBD1 or TRBD2 (7 bases each). CDR3 length equals 15 residues. Trimming took 2 bases from V and 3 from J, leaving 12 bases between them. Germline V gene data show CDR1 as SGHNT and CDR2 as YYREEE (reference sequence). CDR3 nucleotides: TGTGCCAGCAGCTTCCGGGGGGACAGCAAAAACATTCAGTACTTC. Amino acids: CASSFRGDSKNIQYF.

The V and J genes are TRBV15 and TRBJ2-7; 9 bases are a match to TRBD1. V trimming: 0 bases; J trimming: 6 bases; junction bases outside the gene matches: 3. Germline assignment: CDR1 LNHNV and CDR2 YYDKDF (reference sequence). This CDR3 region has 14 residues. CDR3 residues: CATSREGQGTEQYF. The DNA for the CDR3 is TGTGCCACCAGCAGAGAAGGACAGGGGACCGAGCAGTACTTC.

This clone has only a few counts. V usage is TRBV5-1 and J usage is TRBJ2-3; possibly TRBD1 or TRBD2 for D (6 bases each). The CDR3 consists of 14 residues. CDR1 is SGHRS, CDR2 YFSETQ, per germline. The ends were cut back, 0 bases at V and 4 bases at J, with 9 bases in the middle. CDR3 sequence reads: CASSLGGAADTQYF. The CDR3 region has the DNA TGCGCCAGCAGCTTGGGGGGGGCCGCAGATACGCAGTATTTT.

This chain joins TRBV2 and TRBJ2-1; D is possibly TRBD1 (6 bases). This CDR3 is 12 amino acids long. The V end lost 6 bases, the J end lost 4 bases, and 7 bases lay between the germline ends. Germline V gene data show CDR1 as SNHLY and CDR2 as FYNNEI. The CDR3, as DNA: TGTGCCAGCAGCCAGGGGTACAATGAGCAGTTCTTC. Its protein is CASSQGYNEQFF.

This clone was seen more than once but under ten times. V gene TRBV2 combines with J gene TRBJ2-2; 7 bases agree with TRBD2. Per germline, CDR1 SNHLY and CDR2 FYNNEI. The CDR3 is made up of 14 amino acids. Unmatched junction bases numbered 9, after V lost 7 bases and J lost 7 bases. CDR3 amino acids: CASNPVRGDGELFF. CDR3 sequence (DNA): TGTGCCAGCAACCCGGTACGGGGGGACGGGGAGCTGTTTTTT. Full variable domain (remainder filled in from reference TRBV2 and TRBJ2-2): EPEVTQTPSHQVTQMGQEVILRCVPISNHLYFYWYRQILGQKVEFLVSFYNNEISEKSEIFDDQFSVERPDGSNFTLKIRSTKLEDSAMYFCASNPVRGDGELFFGEGSRLTVL.

The genes are TRBV11-2 and TRBJ1-1; no clear D gene. The germline gives CDR1 SGHAT, CDR2 FQNNGV. There are 11 residues in the CDR3. V was clipped by 1 base and J by 6 bases, with 3 bases between them. The CDR3 protein is CASSLGPEAFF. The DNA of the CDR3 is TGTGCCAGCAGCTTAGGTCCTGAAGCTTTCTTT.

The chain couples TRBV18 to TRBJ2-7; 9 bases fit TRBD1. Looked up from germline, CDR1 is KGHSH and CDR2 is LQKENI. This CDR3 region has 14 residues. Trimming at V came to 3 bases and at J to 2 bases, leaving 2 bases not matched to a gene. As DNA, the CDR3 is TGTGCCAGCTCACCGGGACAGGGAACCTACGAGCAGTACTTC. Translation gives CASSPGQGTYEQYF.

This clone was picked up a small number of times. The chain links TRBV5-1 to TRBJ2-7, with D hard to call. The V gene lost 0 bases and the J gene lost 5 bases, with 9 bases spanning the gap. The CDR3 spans 13 residues. From germline, CDR1 is SGHRS and CDR2 YFSETQ. The CDR3 is CASSLVKSDEQYF. CDR3 DNA: TGCGCCAGCAGCTTGGTAAAGTCCGACGAGCAGTACTTC.

Notes on this clone: This same CDR3 is encoded by further DNA sequences in the sample. The V and J genes are TRBV27 and TRBJ2-1; TRBD1 agrees at 9 bases. The trim removed 0 bases at V and 3 bases at J, leaving 3 bases unmatched. Germline CDR1 MNHEY, CDR2 SMNVEV (reference sequence). The CDR3 contains 16 residues. CDR3 sequence: CASSLSAGQGYNEQFF. The CDR3 nucleotides read TGTGCCAGCAGTTTATCGGCGGGACAGGGCTACAATGAGCAGTTCTTC.

The chain joins TRBV6-5 to TRBJ1-3, with 8 bases aligning to TRBD1. The CDR3 has 16 amino acids. CDR1 and CDR2 from the germline V gene are MNHEY and SVGAGI. V lost 1 base and J lost 4; bases outside the gene matches: 6. The CDR3 protein is CASSYFGTGSGNTIYF. As DNA, the CDR3 is TGTGCCAGCAGTTACTTCGGGACAGGCTCGGGAAACACCATATATTTT.

V usage is TRBV19 and J usage is TRBJ2-5, with D perhaps given as TRBD1 or TRBD2 (5 bases each). Germline-derived CDR1 and CDR2 are LNHDA and SQIVND (reference sequence). V was pared by 7 bases and J by 1 base, with 7 bases between. The CDR3 runs 12 residues. CDR3 residues: CASKGTQETQYF. For the CDR3, the DNA is TGTGCCAGTAAGGGGACCCAAGAGACCCAGTACTTC.

The rearrangement joins TRBV18 to TRBJ1-1; the D gene is possibly TRBD1 (6 bases). The CDR3 sequence is 15 residues long. V lost 5 bases and J 3 bases, leaving 16 bases between the germline ends. Per the germline V gene, CDR1 is KGHSH and CDR2 is LQKENI. The CDR3 loop is CASSYRTGSHTEAFF. CDR3 coding DNA: TGTGCCAGCTCATACCGAACAGGGTCCCACACTGAAGCTTTCTTT.

The chain combines TRBV5-1 with TRBJ1-1; D remains ambiguous. Trimming stripped 0 bases from V and 4 bases from J, with 16 bases between. Germline CDR1 reads SGHRS; CDR2 reads YFSETQ. CDR3 length: 16 amino acids. The CDR3, as DNA: TGCGCCAGCAGCTTGGTAGGGCGCCAGGCGTTCACTGAAGCTTTCTTT. It is translated as CASSLVGRQAFTEAFF.

The DNA for the CDR3 is TGTGCCAGCAGTTACAGCTATGGGGATGAGCAGTTCTTC. It is translated as CASSYSYGDEQFF. This chain links TRBV6-6 with TRBJ2-1, with D uncertain. Deletions cut 2 bases from V and 8 bases from J, with 10 bases between. CDR1 and CDR2 from the germline V gene are MNHNY and SVGAGI (reference sequence). The CDR3 sequence is 13 residues long.